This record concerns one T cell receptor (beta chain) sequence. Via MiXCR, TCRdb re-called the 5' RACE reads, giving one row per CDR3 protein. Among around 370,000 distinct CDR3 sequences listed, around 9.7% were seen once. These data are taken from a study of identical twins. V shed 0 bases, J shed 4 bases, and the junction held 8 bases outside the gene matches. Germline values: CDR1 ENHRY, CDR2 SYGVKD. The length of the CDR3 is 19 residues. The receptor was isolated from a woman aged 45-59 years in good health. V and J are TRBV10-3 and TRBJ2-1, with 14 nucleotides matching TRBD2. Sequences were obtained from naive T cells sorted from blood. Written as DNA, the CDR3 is TGTGCCATCAGTGAGTCCAAGGGACTAGCGGGAGTTCCGTACAATGAGCAGTTCTTC. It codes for CAISESKGLAGVPYNEQFF.